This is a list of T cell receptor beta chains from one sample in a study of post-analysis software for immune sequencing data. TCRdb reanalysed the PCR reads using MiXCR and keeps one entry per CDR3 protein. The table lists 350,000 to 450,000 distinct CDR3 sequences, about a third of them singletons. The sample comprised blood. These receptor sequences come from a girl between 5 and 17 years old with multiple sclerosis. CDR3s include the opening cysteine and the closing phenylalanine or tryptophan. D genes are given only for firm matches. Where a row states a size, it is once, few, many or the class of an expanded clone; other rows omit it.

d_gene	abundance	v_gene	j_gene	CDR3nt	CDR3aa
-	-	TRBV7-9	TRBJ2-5	TGTGCCAGCAGCCCCTCCCGGAGGGAGACCCAGTACTTC	CASSPSRRETQYF
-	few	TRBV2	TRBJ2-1	TGTGCCAGCAGTGAGTGGGGCTCCTACAATGAGCAGTTCTTC	CASSEWGSYNEQFF
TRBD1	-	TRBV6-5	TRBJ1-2	TGTGCCAGCAGTCCCTCGACAGGGTTGCATGGCTACACCTTC	CASSPSTGLHGYTF
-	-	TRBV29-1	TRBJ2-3	TGCAGCGTTGACGGGTTAGAAGATACGCAGTATTTT	CSVDGLEDTQYF
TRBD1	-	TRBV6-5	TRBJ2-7	TGTGCCAGGGTCGACAGGGCCTACGAGCAGTACTTC	CARVDRAYEQYF
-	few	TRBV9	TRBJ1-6	TGTGCCAGCAGCGTGGGGGGCCACAATTCACCCCTCCACTTT	CASSVGGHNSPLHF
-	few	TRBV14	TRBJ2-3	TGTGCCAGCAGCCAGTCGCCCTTAGCGGATACGCAGTATTTT	CASSQSPLADTQYF
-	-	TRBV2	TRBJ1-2	TGTGCCAGCAGTGATTCGGAAGTATGGGACGCGGGCACCTTC	CASSDSEVWDAGTF
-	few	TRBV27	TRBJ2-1	TGTGCCAGCAGGGGTGGGGGAAATGAGCAGTTCTTC	CASRGGGNEQFF
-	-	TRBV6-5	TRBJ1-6	TGTGCCAGCAGTTACTCGAGTGCGGAAGGAGGAGGACCCCTCCACTTT	CASSYSSAEGGGPLHF